This TCR beta chain emerged from a study of early T cells in non-severe SARS-CoV-2 infection. As for the study in general: Sequencing was performed on bulk RNA from unsorted whole blood, leaving chains unpaired.

TCRdb ran MiXCR on the 5' RACE reads and lists one entry per CDR3 protein. This sample has fewer than 45,000 distinct CDR3 sequences, with almost 6% found just once. V lost 3 bases, J lost 0 bases, and 13 bases lay in between. The length of the CDR3 is 16 residues. CDR1 is SGHVS and CDR2 is FNYEAQ in the germline V gene. The sequenced material came from whole blood. This chain links TRBV7-6 with TRBJ2-3, with a tentative D call TRBD2 (6 bases). The clonotype comes from an adult who was a healthcare worker with PCR-confirmed SARS-CoV-2 infection or an uninfected control (not recorded which). For the CDR3, the DNA is TGTGCCAGCAGCTTGGTGACTAGTTCTAGCACAGATACGCAGTATTTT. As protein: CASSLVTSSSTDTQYF.